Presented here are 15 T cell receptor beta chains from one specimen sequenced in a study of T-cell memory formation after mild COVID-19. TCRdb re-called the 5' RACE reads through MiXCR, storing one row per CDR3 protein. The profile covers just over 350,000 distinct CDR3 sequences, with around 14% appearing a single time and 22% taken by the ten largest. The sample consisted of PBMCs or a T cell subset sorted from them (not recorded which). The source is a man between 18 and 29 years old who had mild COVID-19 (a few samples of this study predate the infection). Cell type and time point are not known.

This clonotype was seen a handful of times. V and J are TRBV9 and TRBJ1-4; 8 positions match TRBD1. Germline assignment: CDR1 SGDLS and CDR2 YYNGEE. The CDR3 extends over 13 amino acids. V gave up 4 bases and J gave up 7 bases; unmatched junction bases: 3. Here the CDR3 DNA reads TGTGCCAGCAGCCGGACAGGGAGTGAAAAACTGTTTTTT. Its protein is CASSRTGSEKLFF.

This clonotype was picked up many times. The chain recombines TRBV9 with TRBJ2-4, with 8 bases lining up with TRBD1. The germline V gene has CDR1 SGDLS and CDR2 YYNGEE. This CDR3 comprises 14 residues. V trimming: 4 bases; J trimming: 3 bases; junction bases outside the gene matches: 3. CDR3 sequence (DNA): TGTGCCAGCAGCCTCGGGACAGGCAAAAACATTCAGTACTTC. It specifies CASSLGTGKNIQYF.

The chain employs TRBV20-1 and TRBJ1-3, with D unclear. The germline V gene has CDR1 DFQATT and CDR2 SNEGSKA (reference sequence). Trimming removed 0 bases at V and 0 bases at J, with 9 bases between. CDR3 length: 15 residues. The CDR3: CSARDRGSSGNTIYF. CDR3 coding DNA: TGCAGTGCTAGAGATCGCGGCAGCTCTGGAAACACCATATATTTT.

The V and J genes are TRBV27 and TRBJ2-3; D is undetermined. This CDR3 spans 16 amino acids. Germline lookup yields CDR1 MNHEY and CDR2 SMNVEV (reference sequence). Trimming took 6 bases from V and 0 from J, leaving 16 bases between them. Here the CDR3 reads CASSLIDPSSTDTQYF. The CDR3 coding sequence is TGTGCCAGCAGCCTTATCGACCCGTCTAGCACAGATACGCAGTATTTT.

This clonotype has ten or more counts. The chain is built from TRBV7-9 and TRBJ2-5; TRBD1 matches 10 bases. The V gene's germline CDR1 is SEHNR and CDR2 FQNEAQ (reference sequence). Unmatched junction bases numbered 11, after V lost 5 bases and J lost 5 bases. The CDR3 extends over 16 amino acids. The CDR3 coding sequence is TGTGCCAGCAGCACCCTGAGACAGGGGGCTAGGGAGACCCAGTACTTC. Translation: CASSTLRQGARETQYF.

The gene calls are TRBV9 and TRBJ2-3, with D uncertain. The germline V gene encodes CDR1 SGDLS and CDR2 YYNGEE. V lost 3 bases to trimming and J lost 0 bases, with 5 bases between them. This CDR3 has 13 residues. The CDR3 DNA follows: TGTGCCAGCAGCGACTTCAGCACAGATACGCAGTATTTT. Translated, it gives CASSDFSTDTQYF. Using reference TRBV9 and TRBJ2-3 for the parts outside the CDR3, the full variable domain is DSGVTQTPKHLITATGQRVTLRCSPRSGDLSVYWYQQSLDQGLQFLIQYYNGEERAKGNILERFSAQQFPDLHSELNLSSLELGDSALYFCASSDFSTDTQYFGPGTRLTVL.

Concerning this clonotype: One junction end disagrees with the germline gene, perhaps due to a read error. This chain uses TRBV7-9 with TRBJ2-5; no firm D call. Germline loops: CDR1 SEHNR, CDR2 FQNEAQ (reference sequence). The CDR3 has 14 amino acids. In DNA, the CDR3 is TGTGCCAGAAGCTTAGTTGACGGGCCGGGGACCCAGTACTTC. Protein product: CARSLVDGPGTQYF.

V gene TRBV9 combines with J gene TRBJ2-5; D call uncertain. Germline assignment: CDR1 SGDLS and CDR2 YYNGEE. Trimming shortened V by 3 bases and J by 4 bases, and 10 bases separated the two germline ends. The CDR3 extends over 13 amino acids. CDR3 region: CASSAPLVETQYF. CDR3 bases: TGTGCCAGCAGCGCCCCGTTGGTAGAGACCCAGTACTTC.

This rearrangement joins TRBV25-1 to TRBJ1-3; D gene unclear. CDR1 is MGHDK, CDR2 SYGVNS, per germline. This CDR3 is built from 11 residues. V lost 8 bases and J 10 bases, leaving 12 bases between the germline ends. The CDR3 coding sequence is TGTGCCAGCCAACTATCCGATACCATATATTTT. Translation gives CASQLSDTIYF.

The gene calls are TRBV6-5 and TRBJ1-2; no clear D. Trimming shortened V by 8 bases and J by 5 bases, and 3 bases separated the two germline ends. The germline V gene has CDR1 MNHEY and CDR2 SVGAGI. This CDR3 is built from 9 residues. The CDR3 region has the DNA TGTGCCAGCGGGTATGGCTACACCTTC. Encoded protein: CASGYGYTF.

There are many counts of this clonotype. The rearrangement uses TRBV12-3 or TRBV12-4 and TRBJ1-4, with TRBD1 as a possible D gene (5 bases). CDR3 length: 15 residues. Deletions cut 6 bases from V and 5 bases from J, with 16 bases between. The DNA for the CDR3 is TGTGCCAGCAGCCCATCCCGGGGCCTAAATGAAAAACTGTTTTTT. It translates to CASSPSRGLNEKLFF.

As for this clonotype: One end of the junction does not line up with germline, which may come from a read error. V gene TRBV12-3 or TRBV12-4 combines with J gene TRBJ2-1, with TRBD2 matching over 8 bases. This CDR3 has 15 amino acids. The CDR3 loop is CASGPGGGIDGEKFF. The CDR3 DNA follows: TGTGCCAGCGGCCCGGGCGGGGGGATCGACGGTGAGAAGTTCTTC.

In its sample, this clonotype was seen a few times. The chain uses TRBV9 and TRBJ2-2, with D possibly matching TRBD1 (5 bases). The V gene's germline CDR1 is SGDLS and CDR2 YYNGEE. The V end was cut by 4 bases, the J end by 3 bases, with 10 bases between. This CDR3 has 14 amino acids. The CDR3 sequence: CASSPPGYTGELFF. The DNA of the CDR3 is TGTGCCAGCAGCCCGCCAGGGTACACCGGGGAGCTGTTTTTT.

The chain couples TRBV7-9 to TRBJ2-3; D remains unclear. Germline V gene lookup returns CDR1 SEHNR and CDR2 FQNEAQ (reference sequence). The CDR3 has 15 residues. With 1 base removed from V and 0 bases from J, the gap between germline ends came to 8 bases. The CDR3 spells CASSLDWASTDTQYF. Written as DNA, the CDR3 is TGTGCCAGCAGCTTAGATTGGGCTAGCACAGATACGCAGTATTTT.

The CDR3, as DNA: TGCGCCAGCAGCCAAGAGCAACAGTACCCTAGTGGCTACACCTTC. Translating it yields CASSQEQQYPSGYTF. The rearrangement links TRBV4-1 to TRBJ1-2, with unresolved D. Trimming removed 0 bases from V and 7 bases from J, with 15 bases in between. Looked up from germline, CDR1 is MGHRA and CDR2 is YSYEKL. The length of the CDR3 is 15 residues.